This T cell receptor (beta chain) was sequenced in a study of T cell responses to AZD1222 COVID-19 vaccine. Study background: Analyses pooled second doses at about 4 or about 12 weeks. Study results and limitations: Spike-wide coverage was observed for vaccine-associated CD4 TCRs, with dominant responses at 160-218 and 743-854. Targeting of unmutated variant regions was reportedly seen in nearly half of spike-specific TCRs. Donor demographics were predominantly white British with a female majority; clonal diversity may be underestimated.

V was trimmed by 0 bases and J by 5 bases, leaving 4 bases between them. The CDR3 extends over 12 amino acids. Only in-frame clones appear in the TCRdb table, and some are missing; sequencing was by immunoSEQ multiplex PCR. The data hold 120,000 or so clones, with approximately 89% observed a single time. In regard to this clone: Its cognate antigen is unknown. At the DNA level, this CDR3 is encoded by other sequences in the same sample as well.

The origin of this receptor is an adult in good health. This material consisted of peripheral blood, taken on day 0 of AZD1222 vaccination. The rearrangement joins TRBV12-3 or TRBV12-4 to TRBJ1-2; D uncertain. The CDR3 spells CASSLAGYGYTF. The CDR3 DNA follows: TGTGCCAGCAGTTTAGCCGGGTATGGCTACACCTTC.